Each of the 7 T cell receptor beta chains below was sequenced from the same sample in a study of shared T cell receptors in the human thymus. Profiling relied on immunoSEQ multiplex PCR, and the TCRdb table lists in-frame clones only, not all of them. The repertoire holds about 660,000 clones, with approximately 87% as singletons. The same sample was also used in a study of human thymus T cells.

Sequencing input: thymocytes. The receptors were sampled from a boy in the first two years of life with a congenital heart defect.

V gene TRBV7-8 combines with J gene TRBJ2-3, with 7 bases matching TRBD2. The germline V gene encodes CDR1 SGHVS and CDR2 FQNEAQ. This CDR3 contains 16 residues. The junction had 7 bases not matched to a gene; V was cut back by 1 base and J by 3 bases. The CDR3 region is CASSLVWLAVTDTQYF. CDR3 DNA sequence: TGTGCCAGCAGCTTAGTTTGGCTAGCGGTGACAGATACGCAGTATTTT.

This clone showed up just once. The chain has TRBV4-3 and TRBJ1-1; 8 bases are shared with TRBD1. The CDR3 runs 19 residues. Germline values: CDR1 LGHNA, CDR2 YSLEER. With V trimmed by 0 bases and J by 1 base, 13 bases remained unmatched. The CDR3 nucleotides are TGCGCCAGCAGCCAAGATTCGGTGGACAGGGTCGGGAGGAACACTGAAGCTTTCTTT. This encodes CASSQDSVDRVGRNTEAFF.

V and J are TRBV10-3 and TRBJ2-7; weak D call: TRBD2 (6 bases). This CDR3 comprises 20 residues. Per germline, CDR1 ENHRY and CDR2 SYGVKD. Trimming took 0 bases from V and 7 from J, leaving 31 bases between them. Written as DNA, the CDR3 is TGTGCCATCAGTGAGTCGACCACCTTGGGTGCAGCGGGTAGGGTGCGGGAGCAGTACTTC. Amino acid sequence: CAISESTTLGAAGRVREQYF.

This clone came up once. The chain has TRBV14 and TRBJ2-5; 7 bases line up with TRBD1. Trimming took 4 bases from V and 2 from J; bases not matched to a gene: 4. The CDR3 sequence is 14 residues long. Looked up from germline, CDR1 is SGHDN and CDR2 is FVKESK. Here the CDR3 DNA reads TGTGCCAGCAGCCCCGGGACAGAGCAAGAGACCCAGTACTTC. Translated, it gives CASSPGTEQETQYF.

The chain joins TRBV28 to TRBJ1-4, with unresolved D. The CDR3 totals 16 residues. The V end was cut by 5 bases, the J end by 5 bases, with 18 bases between. Germline loops: CDR1 MDHEN, CDR2 SYDVKM. This CDR3 reads CASSPPSGRINEKLFF. Written as DNA, the CDR3 is TGTGCCAGCAGTCCTCCCTCTGGCAGGATAAATGAAAAACTGTTTTTT.

V usage is TRBV18 and J usage is TRBJ1-3; TRBD1 agrees at 7 bases. The junction had 11 bases not matched to a gene; V was cut back by 3 bases and J by 0 bases. CDR1 KGHSH and CDR2 LQKENI come from the germline V gene. CDR3 length: 18 residues. CDR3 DNA sequence: TGTGCCAGCTCACCGACACGACAGGGAACCTCCTCTGGAAACACCATATATTTT. This codes for CASSPTRQGTSSGNTIYF.

V and J are TRBV4-1 and TRBJ2-2; tentative D call: TRBD2 (5 bases). Germline V gives CDR1 MGHRA, CDR2 YSYEKL. V lost 6 bases and J 2 bases, leaving 19 bases between the germline ends. This CDR3 is 17 amino acids long. DNA of the CDR3: TGCGCCAGCAGATCGATACGAGGGCCCAAAAACACCGGGGAGCTGTTTTTT. It is translated as CASRSIRGPKNTGELFF.